This TCR beta chain was sequenced during a study of shared clonotypes between healthy human individuals. Whole-study results and caveats: Sampling used blood alone; tissue repertoires probably differ.

In regard to this clone: Its specificity is unknown.

The assay was immunoSEQ multiplex PCR, and TCRdb's table has in-frame clones only and misses some. The data hold approximately 2.5 million clones, with approximately 94% observed a single time. This receptor was identified in a man aged 18-30 years in good health. The sequencing sample was made of naive CD4+ T cells sorted from blood. Stated subset: CD45RA+ positively selected.

CDR3 nucleotides: TGTGCTAGTGGTTTGTCGAGCTCTGGAAACACCATATATTTT. Translated: CASGLSSSGNTIYF. The chain carries TRBV12-5 and TRBJ1-3; D is unclear. Trimming shortened V by 2 bases and J by 0 bases, and 5 bases separated the two germline ends. Germline V gives CDR1 LGHNT, CDR2 FRNRAP. This CDR3 has 14 amino acids.